Described below is a single T cell receptor (beta chain) sequence and its context. Libraries were prepared by immunoSEQ multiplex PCR; TCRdb keeps only in-frame clonotypes and omits some of them. This sample carries fewer than 85,000 clones, approximately 83% of them seen once, and the ten largest clones take less than 8%. These data are taken from a study of blood T cell repertoires in COVID-19. The germline CDR1 and CDR2 sequences are MNHEY and SVGAGI. This CDR3 contains 14 residues. Trimming took 4 bases from V and 4 from J; bases not matched to a gene: 3. J is TRBJ2-3 and V is TRBV6-5, with 9 bases aligning to TRBD2. The sample was peripheral blood. The sequence derives from a woman aged 55-75 years with acute or convalescent COVID-19. For the CDR3, the DNA is TGTGCCAGCAGTTTTAGCGGGGGCGCAGATACGCAGTATTTT. Translating gives CASSFSGGADTQYF.